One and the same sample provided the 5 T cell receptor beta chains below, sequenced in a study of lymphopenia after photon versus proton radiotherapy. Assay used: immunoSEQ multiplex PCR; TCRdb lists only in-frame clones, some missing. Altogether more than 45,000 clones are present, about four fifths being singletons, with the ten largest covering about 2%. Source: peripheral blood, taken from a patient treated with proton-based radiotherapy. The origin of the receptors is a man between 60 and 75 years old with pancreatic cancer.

In nucleotides, the CDR3 is TGCGCCAGCAGCGGTGTGACTAGCGGGAGATGGTCCGGGGAGCTGTTTTTT. Its protein is CASSGVTSGRWSGELFF. The rearrangement links TRBV5-1 to TRBJ2-2, with 12 bases fitting TRBD2. The V and J ends lost 4 bases and 6 bases, in that order; junction bases with no gene match: 10. The CDR3 contains 17 residues. The V gene's germline CDR1 is SGHRS and CDR2 YFSETQ.

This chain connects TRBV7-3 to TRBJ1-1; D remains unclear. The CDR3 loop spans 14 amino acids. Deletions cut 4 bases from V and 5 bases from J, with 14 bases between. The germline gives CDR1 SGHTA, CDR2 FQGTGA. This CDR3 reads CASSSSGSRTEAFF. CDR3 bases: TGTGCCAGCAGCTCCTCGGGTAGTAGGACTGAAGCTTTCTTT.

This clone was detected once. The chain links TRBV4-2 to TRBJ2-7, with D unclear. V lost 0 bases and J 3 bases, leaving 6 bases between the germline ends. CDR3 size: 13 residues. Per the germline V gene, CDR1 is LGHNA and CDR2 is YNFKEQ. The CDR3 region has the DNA TGTGCCAGCAGCCAAGATCCAGTCTACGAGCAGTACTTC. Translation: CASSQDPVYEQYF.

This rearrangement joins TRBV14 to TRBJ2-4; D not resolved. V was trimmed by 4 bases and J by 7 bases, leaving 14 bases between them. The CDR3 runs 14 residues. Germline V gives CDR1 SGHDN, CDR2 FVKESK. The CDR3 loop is CASSPLDGWNIQYF. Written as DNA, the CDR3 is TGTGCCAGCAGCCCACTGGACGGGTGGAACATTCAGTACTTC.

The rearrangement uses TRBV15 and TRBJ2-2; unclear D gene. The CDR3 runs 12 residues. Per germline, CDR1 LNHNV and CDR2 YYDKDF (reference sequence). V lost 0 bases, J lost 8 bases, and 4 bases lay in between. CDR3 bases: TGTGCCACCAGCAGAGATCTGGGGGAGCTGTTTTTT. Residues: CATSRDLGELFF.